The rows below give T cell receptor beta chains drawn from one sample of a study of T cells in Graves' hyperthyroidism and ophthalmopathy. TCRdb fed the multiplex PCR reads into MiXCR, producing one record per CDR3 protein. Of 370,000 or so distinct CDR3 sequences in the sample, just under 25% were seen once. Sequencing used blood. The origin of the receptors is a man aged 50-59 years with Graves' hyperthyroidism. Each CDR3 is given with its conserved first and last residue. The D gene is left open where the match is weak. Clone size is not always given. Where it is, it says once, few, many or a class for expanded clones.

V gene: TRBV7-9
D gene: TRBD2
clone size: -
J gene: TRBJ2-7
CDR3 DNA: TGTGCCAGCAGCTTAGTTCTGCGGGAGGCTTCCTACGAGCAGTACTTC
CDR3 protein: CASSLVLREASYEQYF

V gene: TRBV2
D gene: -
clone size: -
J gene: TRBJ1-2
CDR3 DNA: TGTGCCAGCAGTGAACGGGCAGAAGTCTATGGCTACACCTTC
CDR3 protein: CASSERAEVYGYTF

V gene: TRBV6-1
D gene: TRBD1
clone size: large
J gene: TRBJ2-1
CDR3 DNA: TGTGCCAGCAGTGCGTCCGGGACAGGGGAGTTCTTC
CDR3 protein: CASSASGTGEFF

V gene: TRBV9
D gene: -
clone size: few
J gene: TRBJ1-5
CDR3 DNA: TGTGCCAGCAGCACCACCCAGGATCAGCCCCAGCATTTT
CDR3 protein: CASSTTQDQPQHF

V gene: TRBV9
D gene: -
clone size: -
J gene: TRBJ1-3
CDR3 DNA: TGTGCCAGCCAGGACGCTTCTGGAGACACCATATATTTT
CDR3 protein: CASQDASGDTIYF

V gene: TRBV12-3/TRBV12-4
D gene: -
clone size: many
J gene: TRBJ2-7
CDR3 DNA: TGTGCCAGCAGTTTAGGGCTCAGGGGTCCAGGCTACGAGCAGTACTTC
CDR3 protein: CASSLGLRGPGYEQYF

V gene: TRBV20-1
D gene: TRBD2
clone size: few
J gene: TRBJ2-1
CDR3 DNA: TGCAGTGCTAGAGCCCTAACTCCTAGCGGGAGGTACAATGAGCAGTTCTTC
CDR3 protein: CSARALTPSGRYNEQFF

V gene: TRBV9
D gene: -
clone size: -
J gene: TRBJ2-7
CDR3 DNA: TGTGCCAGCAGCCCCCGTGTGAGGGGCTACGAGCAGTACTTC
CDR3 protein: CASSPRVRGYEQYF

V gene: TRBV3-1
D gene: -
clone size: -
J gene: TRBJ2-1
CDR3 DNA: TGTGCCAGCAGCCAGCGACAGGTGGCCGACTACAATGAGCAGTTCTTC
CDR3 protein: CASSQRQVADYNEQFF

V gene: TRBV5-1
D gene: -
clone size: few
J gene: TRBJ1-2
CDR3 DNA: TGCGCCAGCAGCTTGGGGAACACGGGCTATGGCTACACCTTC
CDR3 protein: CASSLGNTGYGYTF

V gene: TRBV28
D gene: -
clone size: many
J gene: TRBJ2-3
CDR3 DNA: TGTGCCAGCAACGACCCTCTAGGCGGGGTCTCATATACGCAGTATTTT
CDR3 protein: CASNDPLGGVSYTQYF

V gene: TRBV25-1
D gene: -
clone size: -
J gene: TRBJ2-1
CDR3 DNA: TGTGCCAGCAGTGTGGGACGGGTCTCCTACAATGAGCAGTTCTTC
CDR3 protein: CASSVGRVSYNEQFF

V gene: TRBV5-5
D gene: -
clone size: -
J gene: TRBJ1-1
CDR3 DNA: TGTGCCAGCAACCTGGGACGAGAAGCTTTCTTT
CDR3 protein: CASNLGREAFF

V gene: TRBV5-1
D gene: -
clone size: few
J gene: TRBJ1-4
CDR3 DNA: TGCGCCAGCAGCGAAGACAGGTGGTCTAATGAAAAACTGTTTTTT
CDR3 protein: CASSEDRWSNEKLFF

V gene: TRBV14
D gene: TRBD2
clone size: -
J gene: TRBJ2-3
CDR3 DNA: TGTGCCAGCAGCCAAGGACTAGCGGTTTATGCGCAGTATTTT
CDR3 protein: CASSQGLAVYAQYF

V gene: TRBV20-1
D gene: -
clone size: few
J gene: TRBJ2-1
CDR3 DNA: TGCAGTGCGACCCCCAGAGATGGGTTCCGTGTAGCTTCCTACAATGAGCAGTTCTTC
CDR3 protein: CSATPRDGFRVASYNEQFF